These 21 T cell receptor beta chains share one sample of origin, sequenced in a study of CD8 T cells in ankylosing spondylitis. Points from the study as a whole: Seemingly distinctive of ankylosing spondylitis blood was a TCR beta motif formed by eight highly homologous variants.

Via MiXCR, TCRdb re-called the 5' RACE reads, giving one row per CDR3 protein. Of 200,000 to 250,000 distinct CDR3 sequences listed, approximately 20% are singletons. These receptors' antigens are unknown. The sequencing sample was made of blood, either unsorted or a sorted T cell fraction (not recorded which). The receptors derive from a male donor with ankylosing spondylitis.

In regard to this clonotype: The germline gene is not matched at one end of the junction; a read error may be the cause. The chain links TRBV12-3 or TRBV12-4 to TRBJ2-7; the D is unclear. The CDR3 spans 11 residues. Here the CDR3 DNA reads TGTCCCAGCAGTATTTCCTACGAGCAGTACTTC. Residues: CPSSISYEQYF.

This clonotype was observed a handful of times. The V call is TRBV27, the J call TRBJ2-2, with 8 nucleotides matching TRBD2. Germline V lookup: CDR1 MNHEY, CDR2 SMNVEV (reference sequence). CDR3 size: 16 residues. V was clipped by 6 bases and J by 2 bases; unmatched bases: 8. Here the CDR3 reads CASRGLTSGNTGELFF. The CDR3 region has the DNA TGTGCCAGCAGGGGGCTTACTAGCGGTAACACCGGGGAGCTGTTTTTT.

This chain joins TRBV12-3 or TRBV12-4 and TRBJ2-1; 8 positions match TRBD2. The CDR3 consists of 14 residues. V shed 7 bases and J 5 bases; nucleotides not matched to a gene: 7. As DNA, the CDR3 is TGTGCCAGCAATTTCGGGACTAGTAACAATGAGCAGTTCTTC. Translating gives CASNFGTSNNEQFF.

The rearrangement links TRBV12-3 or TRBV12-4 to TRBJ2-2; 10 nucleotides align to TRBD1. CDR3 size: 19 residues. The V segment lost 7 bases and the J segment 3 bases; nucleotides outside the gene matches: 17. This chain's CDR3 is CASIPGDRGWGAHTGELFF. CDR3 bases: TGTGCCAGCATCCCCGGGGACAGGGGTTGGGGGGCTCACACCGGGGAGCTGTTTTTT.

V and J are TRBV5-6 and TRBJ2-1; 9 bases are a match to TRBD2. Per germline, CDR1 SGHDT and CDR2 YYEEEE. The CDR3 extends over 12 amino acids. V lost 3 bases, J lost 9 bases, and 1 base stayed unmatched. CDR3: CASSSTSGEQFF. CDR3 coding DNA: TGTGCCAGCAGCTCGACTAGCGGTGAGCAGTTCTTC.

The chain is built from TRBV29-1 and TRBJ2-1; 9 bases are a match to TRBD1. The CDR3 extends over 14 amino acids. CDR1 and CDR2 from the germline V gene are SQVTM and ANQGSEA. The CDR3 DNA is TGCAGTCTCTTCCTCGGGACAGGGACATATGAGCAGTTCTTC. It is translated as CSLFLGTGTYEQFF.

This clonotype was observed a handful of times. The rearrangement joins TRBV29-1 to TRBJ2-7, with D tentatively TRBD1 or TRBD2 (6 bases each). In germline, CDR1 is SQVTM, CDR2 ANQGSEA. The CDR3 length is 14 residues. The ends were cut back, 4 bases at V and 0 bases at J, with 13 bases in the middle. The DNA for the CDR3 is TGCAGCGTTGTGTTAGCGGACAGCTCCTACGAGCAGTACTTC. Its protein is CSVVLADSSYEQYF.

The rearrangement uses TRBV12-3 or TRBV12-4 and TRBJ2-7; 9 nucleotides agree with TRBD2. CDR3 length: 19 amino acids. Germline trimming cut 3 bases from V and 5 bases from J; bases unmatched to any gene: 20. The CDR3 region has the DNA TGTGCCAGCAGTTTTACGGTTTCATGGGGCGGGGGGGACCTCAACGAGCAGTACTTC. Residues: CASSFTVSWGGGDLNEQYF.

The rearrangement uses TRBV20-1 and TRBJ2-2; 10 bases line up with TRBD2. The CDR3 length is 15 residues. CDR1 is DFQATT and CDR2 is SNEGSKA in the germline V gene (reference sequence). With V trimmed by 0 bases and J by 5 bases, 3 bases remained unmatched. In DNA, the CDR3 is TGCAGTGCTAGAGATGCGGGACTAGCGACCGGGGAGCTGTTTTTT. It is translated as CSARDAGLATGELFF.

V and J are TRBV7-9 and TRBJ2-7; no clear D. Germline V gives CDR1 SEHNR, CDR2 FQNEAQ (reference sequence). Between the trimmed V and J ends, which lost 5 bases and 3 bases, there was a span of 11 bases. The CDR3 is 13 amino acids. For the CDR3, the DNA is TGTGCCAGCAGCCCCACGGTGGGCTACGAGCAGTACTTC. This encodes CASSPTVGYEQYF.

The gene calls are TRBV5-1 and TRBJ1-1, with D possibly matching TRBD1 (5 bases). The CDR3 contains 15 residues. Germline V gene data show CDR1 as SGHRS and CDR2 as YFSETQ. The V end was cut by 1 base, the J end by 0 bases, with 10 bases between. CDR3 DNA: TGCGCCAGCAGCTTGAGGGGAGGGATGAACACTGAAGCTTTCTTT. Amino acids: CASSLRGGMNTEAFF.

This clonotype came up many times. This sequence joins TRBV7-6 and TRBJ2-1; the match to TRBD2 covers 11 bases. Germline loops: CDR1 SGHVS, CDR2 FNYEAQ. CDR3 length: 15 amino acids. V shed 1 base, J shed 7 bases, and the junction held 3 bases outside the gene matches. CDR3 coding DNA: TGTGCCAGCAGCTTAGAGGGACTAGCGGTGAATGAGCAGTTCTTC. It yields the protein CASSLEGLAVNEQFF. Together with reference TRBV7-6 and TRBJ2-1, the CDR3 gives the full variable domain: GAGVSQSPRYKVTKRGQDVALRCDPISGHVSLYWYRQALGQGPEFLTYFNYEAQQDKSGLPNDRFSAERPEGSISTLTIQRTEQRDSAMYRCASSLEGLAVNEQFFGPGTRLTVL.

This clonotype was seen only a few times. The V call is TRBV27, the J call TRBJ2-7, with 10 bases aligning to TRBD2. V trimming: 8 bases; J trimming: 2 bases; junction bases outside the gene matches: 6. Looked up from germline, CDR1 is MNHEY and CDR2 is SMNVEV (reference sequence). This CDR3 is 14 amino acids long. CDR3 coding DNA: TGTGCCAGCGGGATGAGCGGGAGGGCCTACGAGCAGTACTTC. This translates into CASGMSGRAYEQYF.

This clonotype was seen a few times. This chain joins TRBV6-1 and TRBJ2-5; D perhaps matches TRBD2 (6 bases). In germline, CDR1 is MNHNS, CDR2 SASEGT. This CDR3 has 14 amino acids. V was clipped by 2 bases and J by 7 bases, with 14 bases between them. The CDR3 sequence: CASSELSGVGTQYF. The DNA for the CDR3 is TGTGCCAGCAGTGAACTTAGCGGAGTGGGGACCCAGTACTTC.

This clonotype was recorded once. The CDR3 region is CASSWTPSSTDTQYF. Written as DNA, the CDR3 is TGTGCCAGCAGTTGGACTCCTTCTAGCACAGATACGCAGTATTTT. This chain connects TRBV6-5 to TRBJ2-3; the D gene is possibly TRBD2 (5 bases). The CDR3 totals 15 residues. V lost 4 bases to trimming and J lost 0 bases, with 11 bases between them. Germline lookup yields CDR1 MNHEY and CDR2 SVGAGI.

On this clonotype itself: Relative to the germline gene, one junction end is altered; a read error may explain this. The chain combines TRBV5-1 with TRBJ2-2; D remains unclear. The CDR3 runs to 15 residues. Germline V CDR1 and CDR2: SGHRS, YFSETQ. DNA of the CDR3: TGCGACAGCAGCCAACTTGGTGGGGACACCGGGGAGCTGTTTTTT. It codes for CDSSQLGGDTGELFF.

A few counts support this clonotype. CDR3 nucleotides: TGTGCCAGCAGTTTCGTGGCAGGGGGCGAACGTGAACTGTTTTTT. This gives the protein CASSFVAGGERELFF. The chain couples TRBV27 to TRBJ1-4; the match to TRBD1 covers 8 bases. The CDR3 covers 15 residues. Germline V lookup: CDR1 MNHEY, CDR2 SMNVEV (reference sequence). J gave up 12 bases and V 3 bases, and 12 bases lay outside the gene matches.

This clonotype has a handful of counts. Sequence at one end of the junction differs from germline and may be a read error. V usage is TRBV19 and J usage is TRBJ2-1, with D perhaps matching TRBD2 (6 bases). This CDR3 is 14 amino acids long. Germline CDR1 and CDR2: LNHDA and SQIVND (reference sequence). CDR3 loop: CASSIRDSNNEQFF. The CDR3 coding sequence is TGTGCCAGTAGTATCCGGGACTCCAACAATGAGCAGTTCTTC.

This clonotype was seen a handful of times. CDR3 protein: CASSSNGLAGGPPYEQYF. The CDR3 bases are TGTGCCAGCAGCTCGAACGGACTAGCGGGAGGACCTCCCTACGAGCAGTACTTC. The rearrangement links TRBV11-2 to TRBJ2-7; TRBD2 aligns across 14 bases. Per germline, CDR1 SGHAT and CDR2 FQNNGV. V was pared by 4 bases and J by 2 bases, with 10 bases of the junction left unmatched. This CDR3 has 18 amino acids.

This clonotype has a handful of counts. This rearrangement joins TRBV4-3 to TRBJ2-1; the match to TRBD2 covers 9 bases. J gave up 6 bases and V 0 bases, and 3 bases lay outside the gene matches. The CDR3 is made up of 15 amino acids. Looked up from germline, CDR1 is LGHNA and CDR2 is YSLEER. The CDR3: CASSQDRGLANEQFF. The CDR3 nucleotides read TGCGCCAGCAGCCAAGATAGGGGACTAGCCAATGAGCAGTTCTTC.

This clonotype has at least ten counts. The gene calls are TRBV11-3 and TRBJ2-1; 10 bases map to TRBD2. Germline CDR1 reads SGHNT; CDR2 reads YENEEA. V lost 1 base, J lost 3 bases, and 0 bases stayed unmatched. This CDR3 region has 15 residues. CDR3 loop: CASSLVAGGYNEQFF. For the CDR3, the DNA is TGTGCCAGCAGCTTAGTAGCGGGGGGCTACAATGAGCAGTTCTTC.